The 29 T cell receptor beta chains presented below share a single source sample, sequenced in a study of molecular identifiers for immune sequencing clone quantification (dated 2018 in TCRdb). The protocol used for the library was PCR. TCRdb lists the instrument as Illumina HiSeq 4000. TCRdb trimmed public reads at Q25 via fastp, called clones via MiXCR and kept in-frame beta chains. When rows share a CDR3 protein, they turn into one entry using the most common DNA and genes. The sample profile shows just under 65,000 distinct CDR3 sequences; around 20% of them were found once. The ten largest clones take up under 1.5% of the sample. Sequencing used naive CD8+ T cells from blood, with Jurkat cell RNA spiked in. The cell subset or site label here, explained by the study, means: FACS-sorted CD8+CD4-CCR7+CD45RA+ naive T cells. The receptors come from a human donor in good health. Some libraries in this study had Jurkat cell RNA spiked in.

The J gene is TRBJ2-1, the V gene TRBV20-1; 9 nucleotides line up with TRBD2. The J segment lost 0 bases and the V segment lost 3 bases, leaving 9 bases of the junction unmatched. CDR3 size: 17 residues. Germline loops: CDR1 DFQATT, CDR2 SNEGSKA (reference sequence). CDR3 sequence (DNA): TGCAGTGCTAGTACCTTCTATAGCGGGAGCTCCTACAATGAGCAGTTCTTC. This gives the protein CSASTFYSGSSYNEQFF.

The chain carries TRBV9 and TRBJ1-6; 8 bases match TRBD1. The CDR3 contains 16 residues. Germline V gives CDR1 SGDLS, CDR2 YYNGEE. The ends lost 4 bases at V and 7 bases at J; junction bases unmatched: 10. The CDR3 DNA sequence: TGTGCCAGCAGCCCCCCCGGACAGGGCCCCAATTCACCCCTCCACTTT. Its protein is CASSPPGQGPNSPLHF.

This clonotype has only a few counts. This may stem from a read error, because a much larger clone lies one nucleotide away. The chain has TRBV18 and TRBJ2-4, with D unresolved. Germline loops: CDR1 KGHSH, CDR2 LQKENI. V gave up 3 bases and J gave up 1 base, with 10 bases separating them. This CDR3 comprises 15 residues. The CDR3, as DNA: TGTGCCAGCTCACCCGATGCGACCGCCAAAAACATTCAGTACTTC. Translated: CASSPDATAKNIQYF. Complete variable domain (other parts from reference TRBV18 and TRBJ2-4): NAGVMQNPRHLVRRRGQEARLRCSPMKGHSHVYWYRQLPEEGLKFMVYLQKENIIDESGMPKERFSAEFPKEGPSILRIQQVVRGDSAAYFCASSPDATAKNIQYFGAGTRLSVL.

This clonotype appeared a few times. The gene calls are TRBV20-1 and TRBJ2-4; TRBD2 is a possible D gene (5 bases). Germline CDR1 is DFQATT and CDR2 is SNEGSKA (reference sequence). The CDR3 has 17 residues. Trimming removed 2 bases at V and 8 bases at J, with 25 bases between. The chain's CDR3 is CSARSLGRSSLGDIQYF. CDR3 sequence (DNA): TGCAGTGCTAGAAGTTTAGGTCGAAGCAGCCTCGGGGACATTCAGTACTTC.

With respect to this clonotype: A much larger clone differs from this one at a single base, so this may be a read error. V is TRBV30 and J is TRBJ2-1; no reliable D call. Germline V lookup: CDR1 GTSNPN, CDR2 SVGIG (reference sequence). The CDR3 is 15 amino acids. Here the CDR3 reads CAFDLTLSSYNEQFF. DNA for the CDR3: TGTGCTTTTGACCTCACTCTAAGCTCCTACAATGAGCAGTTCTTC. The full variable domain, rest sourced from reference TRBV30 and TRBJ2-1, is SQTIHQWPATLVQPVGSPLSLECTVEGTSNPNLYWYRQAAGRGLQLLFYSVGIGQISSEVPQNLSASRPQDRQFILSSKKLLLSDSGFYLCAFDLTLSSYNEQFFGPGTRLTVL.

In the case of this clonotype: One base away lies a much larger clone, so this may be a sequencing read error. The chain joins TRBV6-6 to TRBJ2-3; 9 bases align to TRBD2. CDR3 length: 15 amino acids. Germline CDR1 and CDR2: MNHNY and SVGAGI (reference sequence). DNA for the CDR3: TGTGACAGCGTAATCGGGACTAGCCGTGCTGATACGCAGTATTTT. Amino acid sequence: CDSVIGTSRADTQYF.

Of note for this clonotype: A read error may be the cause here, since a much bigger clone is one base away. This chain connects TRBV3-1 to TRBJ2-5; 7 nucleotides match TRBD2. Germline assignment: CDR1 LGHDT and CDR2 YNNKEL (reference sequence). The CDR3 has 17 amino acids. CDR3 loop: CASGHEGGTKSWETQYF. The CDR3 nucleotides read TGTGCCAGCGGCCATGAAGGCGGGACTAAGTCCTGGGAGACCCAGTACTTC.

Ten or more counts support this clonotype. The chain is built from TRBV27 and TRBJ2-3; no definite D call. Germline V gene data show CDR1 as MNHEY and CDR2 as SMNVEV (reference sequence). The CDR3 runs 13 residues. Trimming took off 1 base at V and 0 bases at J, with 2 bases between the two ends. The CDR3 loop is CASSLLSTDTQYF. The CDR3 DNA is TGTGCCAGCAGTTTATTAAGCACAGATACGCAGTATTTT.

This clonotype appeared many times. CDR3 in DNA: TGTGCCAGCAGCCCCCGGGGGACTAGCTCCTTTTTGTACGAGCAGTACTTC. Residues: CASSPRGTSSFLYEQYF. The chain uses TRBV9 and TRBJ2-7; TRBD2 matches 9 bases. The CDR3 runs 17 residues. Germline-derived CDR1 and CDR2 are SGDLS and YYNGEE. V shed 4 bases, J shed 4 bases, and the junction held 15 bases outside the gene matches.

This clonotype was recorded many times. V and J are TRBV7-9 and TRBJ2-1, with D maybe TRBD1 (5 bases). The CDR3 is 13 amino acids. Trimming stripped 3 bases from V and 3 bases from J, with 6 bases between. Germline assignment: CDR1 SEHNR and CDR2 FQNEAQ (reference sequence). CDR3 nucleotide sequence: TGTGCCAGCAGCTTGACAGACTACAATGAGCAGTTCTTC. Translated: CASSLTDYNEQFF.

This clonotype was counted many times. The chain uses TRBV6-6 and TRBJ1-5; TRBD1 is a possible D gene (5 bases). V shed 2 bases and J shed 7 bases, with 12 bases lying between them. CDR3 length: 14 amino acids. CDR1 MNHNY and CDR2 SVGAGI come from the germline V gene (reference sequence). The chain's CDR3 is CASSYGQGGQPQHF. The CDR3 DNA sequence: TGTGCCAGCAGTTACGGGCAGGGAGGACAGCCCCAGCATTTT.

As to this clonotype: A read error may explain this, as a much larger clone is one base away. The V call is TRBV5-3, the J call TRBJ1-1; D gene unclear. TRBV5-3 is noted as an ORF with a role that remains uncertain. This CDR3 has 13 residues. CDR3 coding DNA: TGTACCAGCAGCCTGTTCTTGAGCACTGAAGCTTTCTTT. Amino acid sequence: CTSSLFLSTEAFF.

In the case of this clonotype: It is likely a read error, because the conserved phenylalanine at the end of the CDR3 is missing. The limits of the CDR3 on the DNA are not certain, so only TCRdb's listed CDR3 is given. The rearrangement joins TRBV29-1 to TRBJ1-1; the listed D gene, TRBD1, was not tested against the DNA. The CDR3 length is 12 residues, termini included. Germline assignment: CDR1 SQVTM and CDR2 ANQGSEA. CDR3: CSARTGETEVFS.

This clonotype has a count of ten or more. The chain employs TRBV2 and TRBJ2-7; TRBD2 aligns across 11 bases. The CDR3 length is 14 residues. CDR1 and CDR2 (germline): SNHLY, FYNNEI. V shed 2 bases, J shed 7 bases, and the junction held 4 bases outside the gene matches. The CDR3, as DNA: TGTGCCAGCAGTGAATATAGCGGGAGGGAGGAGCAGTACTTC. Protein product: CASSEYSGREEQYF.

Concerning this clonotype itself: The junction departs from the called germline gene at one end, perhaps through a read error. This sequence joins TRBV20-1 and TRBJ2-7; 10 nucleotides agree with TRBD1. The CDR3 extends over 13 amino acids. Per the germline V gene, CDR1 is DFQATT and CDR2 is SNEGSKA (reference sequence). CDR3 region: CSATRDRGYERYF. CDR3 nucleotides: TGCAGTGCGACCCGGGACAGGGGTTACGAGCGGTACTTC.

This clonotype was picked up many times. V and J are TRBV19 and TRBJ2-7; possibly TRBD2 for D (5 bases). Germline CDR1 reads LNHDA; CDR2 reads SQIVND (reference sequence). This CDR3 is 12 amino acids long. V dropped 4 bases and J dropped 4 bases, with 8 bases sitting between them. The chain's CDR3 is CASSTPGYEQYF. For the CDR3, the DNA is TGTGCCAGTAGTACCCCGGGGTACGAGCAGTACTTC.

This clonotype has a count of ten or more. This chain joins TRBV7-9 and TRBJ2-3; D is possibly TRBD1 or TRBD2 (5 bases each). The V gene's germline CDR1 is SEHNR and CDR2 FQNEAQ (reference sequence). With 0 bases removed from V and 1 base from J, the gap between germline ends came to 8 bases. This CDR3 is 15 amino acids long. The CDR3 sequence: CASSLAGRGTDTQYF. The DNA of the CDR3 is TGTGCCAGCAGCTTAGCGGGACGGGGCACAGATACGCAGTATTTT.

This clonotype was counted only a few times. This may stem from a read error, because a much larger clone lies one nucleotide away. The CDR3: CASSSLRSYEQYF. CDR3 nucleotide sequence: TGTGCCAGCAGTTCCCTCCGGTCGTACGAGCAGTACTTC. This rearrangement joins TRBV27 to TRBJ2-7; D ambiguous. Per the germline V gene, CDR1 is MNHEY and CDR2 is SMNVEV (reference sequence). V was cut by 4 bases and J by 4 bases, with 11 bases left in between. The CDR3 runs to 13 residues.

This clonotype was recorded many times. V is TRBV7-9 and J is TRBJ2-3, with 10 nucleotides matching TRBD2. Germline values: CDR1 SEHNR, CDR2 FQNEAQ (reference sequence). The CDR3 has 15 residues. The V gene end was trimmed by 4 bases and the J gene end by 2 bases; junction bases not matched to a gene: 3. CDR3 in amino acids: CASSYTSGNTDTQYF. DNA for the CDR3: TGTGCCAGCAGCTATACTAGCGGGAACACAGATACGCAGTATTTT. The entire variable domain, with the rest obtained from reference TRBV7-9 and TRBJ2-3, is as follows: DTGVSQNPRHKITKRGQNVTFRCDPISEHNRLYWYRQTLGQGPEFLTYFQNEAQLEKSRLLSDRFSAERPKGSFSTLEIQRTEQGDSAMYLCASSYTSGNTDTQYFGPGTRLTVL.

This clonotype was counted many times. In DNA, the CDR3 is TGTGCCAGCAGTGAATACGGGGATGAGCAGTTCTTC. Translating it yields CASSEYGDEQFF. The chain uses TRBV25-1 and TRBJ2-1; TRBD2 is a possible D gene (5 bases). Germline values: CDR1 MGHDK, CDR2 SYGVNS. The CDR3 covers 12 residues. Trimming removed 0 bases at V and 8 bases at J, with 5 bases between. Full variable domain (rest looked up from reference TRBV25-1 and TRBJ2-1): EADIYQTPRYLVIGTGKKITLECSQTMGHDKMYWYQQDPGMELHLIHYSYGVNSTEKGDLSSESTVSRIRTEHFPLTLESARPSHTSQYLCASSEYGDEQFFGPGTRLTVL.

This clonotype was observed many times. J is TRBJ2-2 and V is TRBV28; TRBD2 aligns across 10 bases. V was clipped by 4 bases and J by 4 bases; unmatched bases: 6. This CDR3 has 16 residues. Germline V CDR1 and CDR2: MDHEN, SYDVKM. The CDR3 protein is CASSSPRTSGTGELFF. Here the CDR3 DNA reads TGTGCCAGCAGTTCCCCCAGGACTAGCGGCACCGGGGAGCTGTTTTTT.

This chain joins TRBV19 and TRBJ2-1; D possibly corresponds to TRBD1 (8 bases). The germline V gene encodes CDR1 LNHDA and CDR2 SQIVND (reference sequence). Trimming removed 2 bases at V and 6 bases at J, with 14 bases between. The CDR3 is made up of 15 amino acids. The CDR3 reads CASSITGGGFNEQFF. The CDR3 nucleotides are TGTGCCAGTAGTATAACAGGGGGGGGCTTCAATGAGCAGTTCTTC.

This clonotype appeared once. This chain connects TRBV20-1 to TRBJ1-6, with TRBD1 matching 7 bases. This CDR3 region has 14 residues. V lost 8 bases, J lost 8 bases, and 12 bases stayed unmatched. Germline V CDR1 and CDR2: DFQATT, SNEGSKA (reference sequence). CDR3 sequence (DNA): TGCAGTATCCTAGGTGGGACAGTGGATTCACCCCTCCACTTT. Its translation: CSILGGTVDSPLHF.

This clonotype occurred many times. This chain connects TRBV24-1 to TRBJ1-4; D may be TRBD1 (5 bases). CDR3 length: 14 amino acids. Germline V gives CDR1 KGHDR, CDR2 SFDVKD. The V gene lost 2 bases and the J gene lost 6 bases, with 9 bases spanning the gap. The CDR3 sequence: CATSDSGQDEKLFF. CDR3 nucleotide sequence: TGTGCCACCAGTGATTCGGGGCAGGATGAAAAACTGTTTTTT.

This clonotype was recorded many times. The chain carries TRBV13 and TRBJ2-3; D unclear. The ends were cut back, 5 bases at V and 5 bases at J, with 5 bases in the middle. This CDR3 has 11 amino acids. CDR1 and CDR2 from the germline V gene are PRHDT and FYEKMQ (reference sequence). The CDR3 here is CASSPGDTQYF. DNA for the CDR3: TGTGCCAGCAGCCCGGGAGATACGCAGTATTTT.

This clonotype was seen ten or more times. The chain carries TRBV21-1 and TRBJ2-6; TRBD1 was called by the table and not checked on the DNA. TRBV21-1 constitutes a pseudogene. The CDR3 runs to 19 residues. CDR3 amino acids: CASSKADRGLKDGANVLTF. CDR3 DNA: TGTGCCAGCAGCAAAGCTGACAGGGGGCTAAAAGATGGGGCCAACGTCCTGACTTTC.

This clonotype came up many times. The genes are TRBV9 and TRBJ2-7; D remains ambiguous. The germline V gene encodes CDR1 SGDLS and CDR2 YYNGEE. Trimming cost V 3 bases and J 2 bases, with 3 bases left between them. The CDR3 is made up of 11 amino acids. The CDR3 coding sequence is TGTGCCAGCAGCGCGGCCTACGAGCAGTACTTC. Residues: CASSAAYEQYF.

Note on this clonotype: A much more abundant neighbour one base away suggests this may be a read error. The chain joins TRBV7-9 to TRBJ1-2, with D perhaps matching TRBD1 (5 bases). The CDR3 spans 13 residues. Germline V CDR1 and CDR2: SEHNR, FQNEAQ (reference sequence). The DNA for the CDR3 is TGTACCAGCAGCCCTTCGACAGCCTATGGCTACACCTTC. Translating gives CTSSPSTAYGYTF.

This clonotype showed up many times. The chain employs TRBV5-4 and TRBJ2-5; D unresolved. This CDR3 spans 14 amino acids. The germline gives CDR1 SGHNT, CDR2 YYREEE (reference sequence). V was cut by 4 bases and J by 5 bases, with 15 bases left in between. The CDR3 here is CASSLIGDWETQYF. The CDR3 DNA sequence: TGTGCCAGCAGCCTCATCGGTGACTGGGAGACCCAGTACTTC. Looking up the rest from reference TRBV5-4 and TRBJ2-5 gives the full variable domain: ETGVTQSPTHLIKTRGQQVTLRCSSQSGHNTVSWYQQALGQGPQFIFQYYREEENGRGNFPPRFSGLQFPNYSSELNVNALELDDSALYLCASSLIGDWETQYFGPGTRLLVL.